The clone carrying this T cell receptor (beta chain) was seen ten or more times. The sample is drawn from a study of T cells after yellow fever vaccination. The CDR3 is 13 residues long. Trimming stripped 3 bases from V and 5 bases from J, with 10 bases between. TCRdb re-called the 5' RACE reads with MiXCR, one entry per CDR3 protein. The repertoire holds roughly 110,000 distinct CDR3 sequences, with 6.5% to 9% as singletons. Source: CD8+ T cells sorted from PBMCs, taken 45 days after the yellow fever booster vaccination. The receptor was derived from a man aged 25-45 years who received the YFV17D yellow fever vaccine. This chain uses TRBV12-3 or TRBV12-4 with TRBJ2-5; D unclear. In DNA form, the CDR3 reads TGTGCCAGCAGTTTTTGGAGTGGGGAGACCCAGTACTTC. Amino acids: CASSFWSGETQYF.